These 28 T cell receptor beta chains share one sample of origin, sequenced in a study of Tregs in tolerant kidney transplant recipients. Profiled with immunoSEQ multiplex PCR; TCRdb holds only in-frame clones, not every one. There are 45,000 or so clones in the sample; approximately 89% occur only once, and 15% lies in the top ten. Mixed chimerism was transient after nonmyeloablative marrow transplants from related graft donors. The sample was CD8+ T cells from blood (PBMCs), taken 12 months after the transplant. The receptors originated from a human patient who received a combined kidney and bone marrow transplant. Some T cells may be the graft donor's.

The rearrangement uses TRBV14 and TRBJ2-3; 7 nucleotides align to TRBD1. Looked up from germline, CDR1 is SGHDN and CDR2 is FVKESK. V was pared by 4 bases and J by 5 bases, with 15 bases of the junction left unmatched. The CDR3 covers 17 residues. The CDR3 sequence: CASSPFETGIGQDTQYF. For the CDR3, the DNA is TGTGCCAGCAGCCCCTTTGAGACAGGGATCGGGCAAGATACGCAGTATTTT.

This clone was detected only a few times. The rearrangement uses TRBV5-4 and TRBJ1-1; D might be TRBD1 (6 bases). CDR3 length equals 15 residues. CDR1 is SGHNT and CDR2 is YYREEE in the germline V gene (reference sequence). The V end was cut by 4 bases, the J end by 8 bases, with 21 bases between. This CDR3 reads CASSLVRGGAGEAFF. In DNA, the CDR3 is TGTGCCAGCAGCCTCGTGCGGGGGGGGGCAGGGGAAGCTTTCTTT.

The gene calls are TRBV27 and TRBJ2-3, with D maybe TRBD1 (6 bases). In germline, CDR1 is MNHEY, CDR2 SMNVEV (reference sequence). The CDR3 contains 17 residues. Trimming pared 0 bases from V and 0 bases from J, leaving 13 bases between. The CDR3 DNA reads TGTGCCAGCAGTTTATCGACAGGACTTCACAGCACAGATACGCAGTATTTT. Translation gives CASSLSTGLHSTDTQYF.

Here the CDR3 DNA reads TGTGCCAGTACGGACTTAGTCCACAATGAGCAGTTCTTC. This translates into CASTDLVHNEQFF. The rearrangement links TRBV11-3 to TRBJ2-1, with TRBD2 as a possible D gene (5 bases). CDR1 is SGHNT, CDR2 YENEEA, per germline. The V end was cut by 9 bases, the J end by 5 bases, with 14 bases between. The CDR3 sequence is 13 residues long.

The J gene is TRBJ2-5, the V gene TRBV6-1; 10 bases are a match to TRBD2. With V trimmed by 7 bases and J by 2 bases, 7 bases remained unmatched. The germline CDR1 and CDR2 sequences are MNHNS and SASEGT. This CDR3 has 15 amino acids. As DNA, the CDR3 is TGTGCCAGCAAATTAGCGGGGGGCCTTCAAGAGACCCAGTACTTC. This gives the protein CASKLAGGLQETQYF.

V gene TRBV7-3 combines with J gene TRBJ1-1, with D unclear. CDR3 length: 13 residues. V was clipped by 2 bases and J by 5 bases, with 9 bases between them. Germline V gene lookup returns CDR1 SGHTA and CDR2 FQGTGA. CDR3 nucleotides: TGTGCCAGCAGCTTATACGAGGATACTGAAGCTTTCTTT. This sequence encodes CASSLYEDTEAFF. The full variable domain, rest sourced from reference TRBV7-3 and TRBJ1-1, is GAGVSQTPSNKVTEKGKYVELRCDPISGHTALYWYRQSLGQGPEFLIYFQGTGAADDSGLPNDRFFAVRPEGSVSTLKIQRTERGDSAVYLCASSLYEDTEAFFGQGTRLTVV.

The chain recombines TRBV7-9 with TRBJ2-7; 10 bases line up with TRBD2. Trimming removed 5 bases from V and 3 bases from J; junction bases left unmatched: 4. Germline values: CDR1 SEHNR, CDR2 FQNEAQ (reference sequence). The CDR3 consists of 14 residues. CDR3 in amino acids: CASSPRTSGYEQYF. The CDR3 nucleotides are TGTGCCAGCAGCCCGAGGACTAGCGGCTACGAGCAGTACTTC.

The CDR3 sequence is CASSLGLLYNEQFF. The CDR3 DNA is TGTGCCAGCAGTTTGGGACTACTTTACAATGAGCAGTTCTTC. The V call is TRBV27, the J call TRBJ2-1, with 7 bases aligning to TRBD2. Germline V gives CDR1 MNHEY, CDR2 SMNVEV (reference sequence). With V trimmed by 3 bases and J by 4 bases, 3 bases remained unmatched. The CDR3 has 14 residues.

Points on this clone: At one end the junction does not follow the germline gene, possibly because of a read error. The J gene is TRBJ1-5, the V gene TRBV7-3; TRBD1 matches 12 bases. CDR3 length: 17 residues. CDR1 and CDR2 (germline): SGHTA, FQGTGA. The CDR3 nucleotides are TGTGCCAGCAGCGTAACCGGGACAGGGGGCAGCAATCAGCCCCAGCATTTT. It specifies CASSVTGTGGSNQPQHF.

V usage is TRBV9 and J usage is TRBJ2-3; 7 bases map to TRBD2. The CDR3 is 16 amino acids. Germline-derived CDR1 and CDR2 are SGDLS and YYNGEE. Losses at the gene ends were 3 bases for V and 3 bases for J; bases not matched to a gene: 10. CDR3 coding DNA: TGTGCCAGCAGCGCCCCCGTCGGGGGAGGGACAGATACGCAGTATTTT. Its translation is CASSAPVGGGTDTQYF.

The chain combines TRBV19 with TRBJ2-1; 9 nucleotides line up with TRBD1. CDR1 is LNHDA and CDR2 is SQIVND in the germline V gene (reference sequence). The CDR3 covers 15 residues. Trimming removed 1 base from V and 6 bases from J; junction bases left unmatched: 4. The CDR3: CASSIGDREGNEQFF. The CDR3 DNA follows: TGTGCCAGTAGTATAGGGGACAGGGAAGGCAATGAGCAGTTCTTC.

The CDR3 region has the DNA TGTGCCACTACCGCACAAGAGACCCAGTACTTC. Residues: CATTAQETQYF. This sequence joins TRBV11-1 and TRBJ2-5, with D uncertain. Germline CDR1 and CDR2: SGHAT and FQDESV (reference sequence). The CDR3 spans 11 residues. Trimming shortened V by 10 bases and J by 2 bases, and 8 bases separated the two germline ends.

V and J are TRBV7-3 and TRBJ2-3; possible D gene TRBD2, 5 bases. The germline V and J ends were trimmed by 2 bases and 2 bases, with 11 bases remaining between them. Germline V gene sequence: CDR1 SGHTA, CDR2 FQGTGA. This CDR3 contains 15 residues. This chain's CDR3 is CASSLGRGLTDTQYF. The CDR3, as DNA: TGTGCCAGCAGCTTAGGCAGAGGGCTCACAGATACGCAGTATTTT. Together with reference TRBV7-3 and TRBJ2-3, the CDR3 gives the full variable domain: GAGVSQTPSNKVTEKGKYVELRCDPISGHTALYWYRQSLGQGPEFLIYFQGTGAADDSGLPNDRFFAVRPEGSVSTLKIQRTERGDSAVYLCASSLGRGLTDTQYFGPGTRLTVL.

V and J are TRBV9 and TRBJ2-1; D call uncertain. The CDR3 has 15 amino acids. From germline, CDR1 is SGDLS and CDR2 YYNGEE. Trimming took 0 bases from V and 6 from J, leaving 13 bases between them. CDR3 amino acids: CASSVAAVLTNEQFF. As DNA, the CDR3 is TGTGCCAGCAGCGTAGCGGCGGTTCTTACCAATGAGCAGTTCTTC.

This clone was counted only a few times. In DNA, the CDR3 is TGTGCCAGTAGTTTGTACAGGGGCTCGAACACTGAAGCTTTCTTT. It yields the protein CASSLYRGSNTEAFF. The rearrangement joins TRBV19 to TRBJ1-1; 7 bases are a match to TRBD1. This CDR3 is 15 amino acids long. Germline assignment: CDR1 LNHDA and CDR2 SQIVND (reference sequence). Trimming cost V 5 bases and J 1 base; bases outside gene matches: 7.

The chain is built from TRBV2 and TRBJ2-5; D is uncertain. CDR1 and CDR2 from the germline V gene are SNHLY and FYNNEI. The V gene lost 9 bases and the J gene lost 2 bases, with 10 bases spanning the gap. The CDR3 has 12 amino acids. In nucleotides, the CDR3 is TGTGCCAGTACCTCTATACAAGAGACCCAGTACTTC. Residues: CASTSIQETQYF.

Worth noting for this clone: At one end, the junction sequence differs from germline, possibly due to a read error. The rearrangement links TRBV7-8 to TRBJ2-7; 10 bases match TRBD1. There are 14 residues in the CDR3. Germline CDR1 reads SGHVS; CDR2 reads FQNEAQ. CDR3 in DNA: TGTGCCAGCAGCTTAGGAGGGGGACAGGGGAGACAGGACTTC. It codes for CASSLGGGQGRQDF.

A word on this clone: In the same sample, other DNA sequences code for this CDR3. The V call is TRBV9, the J call TRBJ2-7, with 11 nucleotides matching TRBD1. In germline, CDR1 is SGDLS, CDR2 YYNGEE. V shed 3 bases and J 3 bases; nucleotides not matched to a gene: 2. The CDR3 loop spans 14 amino acids. CDR3 bases: TGTGCCAGCAGCGCCGGGACAGGGGGCTACGAGCAGTACTTC. The encoded protein is CASSAGTGGYEQYF.

This rearrangement joins TRBV29-1 to TRBJ2-1; 10 bases align to TRBD2. CDR3 length equals 15 residues. The V and J ends lost 6 bases and 2 bases, in that order; junction bases with no gene match: 7. The V gene's germline CDR1 is SQVTM and CDR2 ANQGSEA. CDR3 protein: CSVATGTSAYNEQFF. DNA for the CDR3: TGCAGCGTCGCCACCGGGACTAGCGCCTACAATGAGCAGTTCTTC.

The rearrangement links TRBV6-6 to TRBJ2-5; 7 bases are shared with TRBD1. The trim removed 5 bases at V and 3 bases at J, leaving 9 bases unmatched. The CDR3 runs to 15 residues. The V gene's germline CDR1 is MNHNY and CDR2 SVGAGI (reference sequence). This CDR3 reads CASSKYTTGEETQYF. CDR3 coding DNA: TGTGCCAGCAGTAAATACACAACAGGGGAAGAGACCCAGTACTTC.

This chain joins TRBV5-4 and TRBJ2-3, with D maybe TRBD2 (5 bases). Germline assignment: CDR1 SGHNT and CDR2 YYREEE (reference sequence). The CDR3 sequence is 16 residues long. V lost 4 bases to trimming and J lost 0 bases, with 15 bases between them. The CDR3 DNA follows: TGTGCCAGCAGCCCGCCGACTAAAACTAGCACAGATACGCAGTATTTT. Translated, it gives CASSPPTKTSTDTQYF.

The chain employs TRBV7-9 and TRBJ2-3; a weak D match, TRBD2 (5 bases). V lost 5 bases to trimming and J lost 3 bases, with 15 bases between them. Germline CDR1 is SEHNR and CDR2 is FQNEAQ (reference sequence). CDR3 length equals 15 residues. The CDR3 is CASSQLTRTTDTQYF. The CDR3 DNA follows: TGTGCCAGCAGCCAACTAACTAGGACGACAGATACGCAGTATTTT.

V usage is TRBV15 and J usage is TRBJ2-7, with TRBD2 identical over 8 bases. The CDR3 runs to 14 residues. Germline CDR1 reads LNHNV; CDR2 reads YYDKDF (reference sequence). The V segment lost 7 bases and the J segment 3 bases; nucleotides outside the gene matches: 8. CDR3 sequence reads: CATTTGTRSYEQYF. CDR3 nucleotides: TGTGCCACCACCACCGGGACTAGGAGCTACGAGCAGTACTTC. The full variable domain, completed using reference TRBV15 and TRBJ2-7, is DAMVIQNPRYQVTQFGKPVTLSCSQTLNHNVMYWYQQKSSQAPKLLFHYYDKDFNNEADTPDNFQSRRPNTSFCFLDIRSPGLGDTAMYLCATTTGTRSYEQYFGPGTRLTVT.

The chain is built from TRBV5-6 and TRBJ1-5; 7 bases fit TRBD1. CDR3 length: 15 amino acids. CDR1 and CDR2 from the germline V gene are SGHDT and YYEEEE. V trimming: 0 bases; J trimming: 2 bases; junction bases outside the gene matches: 2. As DNA, the CDR3 is TGTGCCAGCAGCTTGGAGGGGGCGGGCAATCAGCCCCAGCATTTT. Its protein is CASSLEGAGNQPQHF.

J is TRBJ2-7 and V is TRBV11-2; 9 bases are a match to TRBD1. The CDR3 consists of 14 residues. The V and J ends lost 8 bases and 1 base, in that order; junction bases with no gene match: 6. Germline CDR1 reads SGHAT; CDR2 reads FQNNGV. Here the CDR3 DNA reads TGTGCCAGCCTCCCCGGGACAGGGTCCTACGAGCAGTACTTC. This gives the protein CASLPGTGSYEQYF.

The V and J genes are TRBV15 and TRBJ2-7; possibly TRBD1 for D (5 bases). The V end lost 0 bases, the J end lost 6 bases, and 15 bases lay between the germline ends. CDR1 LNHNV and CDR2 YYDKDF come from the germline V gene (reference sequence). The CDR3 length is 15 residues. The CDR3 DNA reads TGTGCCACCAGCAGAGATTTCGCAGGGATGGGCGAGCAGTACTTC. This encodes CATSRDFAGMGEQYF.

The rearrangement links TRBV7-9 to TRBJ2-1; TRBD2 matches at 9 bases. CDR3 length equals 15 residues. Per germline, CDR1 SEHNR and CDR2 FQNEAQ (reference sequence). With V trimmed by 2 bases and J by 3 bases, 2 bases remained unmatched. In DNA, the CDR3 is TGTGCCAGCAGCTTATTGACTAGCGGCTACAATGAGCAGTTCTTC. Protein: CASSLLTSGYNEQFF.

This chain uses TRBV4-3 with TRBJ2-7, with a possible D match to TRBD1 (5 bases). The CDR3 has 14 amino acids. Trimming took off 4 bases at V and 5 bases at J, with 15 bases between the two ends. Germline V lookup: CDR1 LGHNA, CDR2 YSLEER. In DNA form, the CDR3 reads TGCGCCAGCAGCCGAGACCCCTCAGGGCACGAGCAGTACTTC. Translated: CASSRDPSGHEQYF.